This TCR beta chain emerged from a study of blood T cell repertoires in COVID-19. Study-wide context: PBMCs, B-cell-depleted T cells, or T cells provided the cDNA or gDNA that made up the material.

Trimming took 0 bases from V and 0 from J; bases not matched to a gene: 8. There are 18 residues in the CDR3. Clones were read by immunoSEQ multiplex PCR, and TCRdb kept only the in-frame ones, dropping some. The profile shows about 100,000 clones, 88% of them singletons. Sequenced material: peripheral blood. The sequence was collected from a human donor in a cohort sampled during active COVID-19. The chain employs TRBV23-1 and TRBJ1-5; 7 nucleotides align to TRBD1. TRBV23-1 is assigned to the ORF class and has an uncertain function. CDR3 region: CASSQSRTGYYSNQPQHF. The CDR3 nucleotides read TGCGCCAGCAGTCAATCACGGACAGGATATTATAGCAATCAGCCCCAGCATTTT.